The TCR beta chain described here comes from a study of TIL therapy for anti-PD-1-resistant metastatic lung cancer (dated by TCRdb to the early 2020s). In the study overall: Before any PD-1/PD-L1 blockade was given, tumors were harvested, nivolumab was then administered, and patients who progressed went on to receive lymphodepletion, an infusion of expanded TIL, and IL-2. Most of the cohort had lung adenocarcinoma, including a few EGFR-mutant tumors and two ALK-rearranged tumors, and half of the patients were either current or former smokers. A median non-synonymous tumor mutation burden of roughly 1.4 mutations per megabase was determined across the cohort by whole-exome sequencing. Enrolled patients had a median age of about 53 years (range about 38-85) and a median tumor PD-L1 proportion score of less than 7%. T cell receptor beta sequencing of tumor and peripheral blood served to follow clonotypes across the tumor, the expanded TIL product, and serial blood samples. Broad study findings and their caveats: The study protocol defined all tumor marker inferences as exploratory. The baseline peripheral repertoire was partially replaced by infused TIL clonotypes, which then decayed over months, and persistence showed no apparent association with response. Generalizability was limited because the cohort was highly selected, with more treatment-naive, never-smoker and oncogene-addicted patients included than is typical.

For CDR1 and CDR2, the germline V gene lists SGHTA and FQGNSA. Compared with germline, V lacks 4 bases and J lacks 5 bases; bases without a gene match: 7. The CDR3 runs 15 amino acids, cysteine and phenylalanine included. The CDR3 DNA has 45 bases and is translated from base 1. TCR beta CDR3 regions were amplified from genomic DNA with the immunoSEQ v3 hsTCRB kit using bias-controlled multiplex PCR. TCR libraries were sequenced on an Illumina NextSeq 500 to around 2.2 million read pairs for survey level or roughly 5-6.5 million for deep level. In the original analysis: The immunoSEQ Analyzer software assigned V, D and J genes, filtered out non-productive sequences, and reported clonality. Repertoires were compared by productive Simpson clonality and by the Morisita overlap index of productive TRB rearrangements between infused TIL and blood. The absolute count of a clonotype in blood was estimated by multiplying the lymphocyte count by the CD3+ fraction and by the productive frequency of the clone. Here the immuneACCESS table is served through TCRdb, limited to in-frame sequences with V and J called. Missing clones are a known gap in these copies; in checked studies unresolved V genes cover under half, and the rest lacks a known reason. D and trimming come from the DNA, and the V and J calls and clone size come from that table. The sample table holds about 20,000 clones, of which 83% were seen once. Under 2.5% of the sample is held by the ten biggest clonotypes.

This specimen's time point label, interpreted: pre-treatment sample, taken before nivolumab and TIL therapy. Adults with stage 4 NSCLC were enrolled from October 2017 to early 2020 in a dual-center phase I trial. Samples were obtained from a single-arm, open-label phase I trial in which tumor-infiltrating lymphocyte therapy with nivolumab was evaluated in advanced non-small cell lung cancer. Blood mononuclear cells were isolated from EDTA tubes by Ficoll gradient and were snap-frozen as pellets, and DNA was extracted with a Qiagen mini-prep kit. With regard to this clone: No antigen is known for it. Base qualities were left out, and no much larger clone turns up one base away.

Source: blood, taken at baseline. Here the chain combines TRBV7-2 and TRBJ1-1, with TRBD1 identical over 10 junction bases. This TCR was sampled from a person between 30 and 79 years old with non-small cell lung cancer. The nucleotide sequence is TGTGCCAGCAGCTCGACAGGGGGCGCATATACTGAAGCTTTCTTT. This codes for CASSSTGGAYTEAFF.